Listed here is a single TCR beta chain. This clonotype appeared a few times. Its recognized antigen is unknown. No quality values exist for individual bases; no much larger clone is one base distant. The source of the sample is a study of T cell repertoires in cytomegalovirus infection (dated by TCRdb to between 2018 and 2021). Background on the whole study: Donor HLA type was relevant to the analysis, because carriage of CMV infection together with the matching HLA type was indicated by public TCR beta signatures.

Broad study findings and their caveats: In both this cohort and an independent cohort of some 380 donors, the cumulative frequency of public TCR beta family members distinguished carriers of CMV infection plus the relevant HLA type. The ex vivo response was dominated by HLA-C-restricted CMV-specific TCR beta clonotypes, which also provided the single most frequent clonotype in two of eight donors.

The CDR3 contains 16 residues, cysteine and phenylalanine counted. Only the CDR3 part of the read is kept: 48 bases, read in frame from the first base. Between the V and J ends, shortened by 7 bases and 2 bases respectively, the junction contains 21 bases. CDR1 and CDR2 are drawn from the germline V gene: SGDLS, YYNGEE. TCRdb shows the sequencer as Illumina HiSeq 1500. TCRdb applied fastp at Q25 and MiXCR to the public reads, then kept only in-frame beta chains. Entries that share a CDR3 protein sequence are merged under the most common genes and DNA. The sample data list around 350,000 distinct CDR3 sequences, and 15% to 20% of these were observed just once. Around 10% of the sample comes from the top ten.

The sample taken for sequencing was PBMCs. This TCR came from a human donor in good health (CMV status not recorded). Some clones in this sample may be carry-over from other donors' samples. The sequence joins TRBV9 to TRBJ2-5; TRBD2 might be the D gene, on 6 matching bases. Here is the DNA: TGTGCCAGCCCCTCACCGGGGGAGGCCCAACAAGAGACCCAGTACTTC. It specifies CASPSPGEAQQETQYF.